Sequencing of this T cell receptor beta chain was carried out in a study of shared clonotypes between healthy human individuals. The V segment lost 7 bases and the J segment 5 bases; nucleotides outside the gene matches: 27. The CDR3 runs to 20 residues. Method: immunoSEQ multiplex PCR; TCRdb's copy keeps in-frame clones and lacks some. The sample has about 1.1 million clones, 60% to 85% seen once; the top ten hold approximately 0.9%. The clonotype originates from a man younger than 30 in good health. Some clones in this sample may be carry-over from other donors' samples. The sequencing input was memory CD4+ T cells from PBMCs. Subset given: CD45RA-negative fraction. This chain connects TRBV23-1 to TRBJ2-7, with TRBD2 matching 9 bases. TRBV23-1 qualifies as an ORF whose function is uncertain. CDR3 amino acids: CASTLLTSGRQPLGVDEQYF. The CDR3 DNA is TGCGCCAGCACCCTATTGACTAGCGGACGGCAGCCCCTCGGAGTCGACGAGCAGTACTTC.